These 29 T cell receptor beta chains share one sample of origin, sequenced in a study of blood T cell repertoires in COVID-19. Clones were read by immunoSEQ multiplex PCR, and TCRdb kept only the in-frame ones, dropping some. Counted here are over 350,000 clones, roughly 89% occurring once; the ten biggest clones make up over 1.3%. Specimen: peripheral blood. The source is a woman in her 30s with active or convalescent COVID-19.

In this sample, this clone turned up a few times. V and J are TRBV3-1 (or the pseudogene TRBV3-2) and TRBJ2-2, with 11 bases matching TRBD2. The V gene end was trimmed by 4 bases and the J gene end by 7 bases; junction bases not matched to a gene: 2. The germline CDR1 and CDR2 sequences are LGHDT and YNNKEL (reference sequence). There are 14 residues in the CDR3. The CDR3 coding sequence is TGTGCCAGCAGCCCGCTAGCGGGAGGCGGGGAGCTGTTTTTT. Translating gives CASSPLAGGGELFF.

The rearrangement links TRBV30 to TRBJ2-7; the D gene is possibly TRBD2 (6 bases). V gave up 0 bases and J gave up 3 bases, with 12 bases separating them. Germline-derived CDR1 and CDR2 are GTSNPN and SVGIG (reference sequence). CDR3 length equals 14 residues. DNA of the CDR3: TGTGCCTGGAGTGTATCCGGCGGGGTCTACGAGCAGTACTTC. It translates to CAWSVSGGVYEQYF.

This chain uses TRBV6-5 with TRBJ2-1; TRBD2 matches at 7 bases. After removal of 6 bases from V and 2 bases from J, the junction contained 4 bases not matched to a gene. CDR1 is MNHEY and CDR2 is SVGAGI in the germline V gene. The CDR3 has 14 residues. Written as DNA, the CDR3 is TGTGCCAGCAGGGGGGGGTTTACCTACAATGAGCAGTTCTTC. Amino acids: CASRGGFTYNEQFF.

The chain carries TRBV4-1 and TRBJ2-7; D is ambiguous. Germline V lookup: CDR1 MGHRA, CDR2 YSYEKL. CDR3 length: 14 residues. V lost 4 bases, J lost 4 bases, and 14 bases lay in between. CDR3 coding DNA: TGCGCCAGCAGCCCCTTCTGGCCCGAATACGAGCAGTACTTC. It codes for CASSPFWPEYEQYF.

V gene TRBV3-1 (or the pseudogene TRBV3-2) combines with J gene TRBJ2-2, with 7 bases aligning to TRBD2. The CDR3 spans 17 residues. V lost 1 base, J lost 1 base, and 6 bases stayed unmatched. From germline, CDR1 is LGHDT and CDR2 YNNKEL (reference sequence). CDR3: CASSQGHSGGNTGELFF. The DNA of the CDR3 is TGTGCCAGCAGCCAAGGACATTCGGGAGGGAACACCGGGGAGCTGTTTTTT.

The chain uses TRBV14 and TRBJ2-2; TRBD2 agrees at 8 bases. The CDR3 is 18 residues long. J lost 3 bases, V lost 5 bases, and 14 bases had no gene match. CDR1 SGHDN and CDR2 FVKESK come from the germline V gene. The CDR3 loop reads CASSYKFRLAGHTGELFF. CDR3 nucleotide sequence: TGTGCCAGCAGCTACAAATTCAGGCTAGCGGGCCACACCGGGGAGCTGTTTTTT. Full variable domain (outside the CDR3, taken from reference TRBV14 and TRBJ2-2): EAGVTQFPSHSVIEKGQTVTLRCDPISGHDNLYWYRRVMGKEIKFLLHFVKESKQDESGMPNNRFLAERTGGTYSTLKVQPAELEDSGVYFCASSYKFRLAGHTGELFFGEGSRLTVL.

The gene calls are TRBV7-9 and TRBJ1-1, with 7 bases identical to TRBD1. The CDR3 contains 17 residues. Germline CDR1 is SEHNR and CDR2 is FQNEAQ (reference sequence). V dropped 4 bases and J dropped 4; count of bases not matched to a gene: 15. CDR3 nucleotides: TGTGCCAGCAGCTCAACGCCGCTATCACAGGGGTTCACTGAAGCTTTCTTT. Translating it yields CASSSTPLSQGFTEAFF.

This clone was observed a few times. CDR3 region: CASSLVRGTGELFF. In DNA form, the CDR3 reads TGCGCCAGCAGCTTGGTTAGGGGGACCGGGGAGCTGTTTTTT. The V call is TRBV5-1, the J call TRBJ2-2; tentatively, D is TRBD1 (6 bases). Germline values: CDR1 SGHRS, CDR2 YFSETQ. Deletions cut 0 bases from V and 5 bases from J, with 8 bases between. This CDR3 is 14 amino acids long.

This clone was picked up one time. The chain couples TRBV25-1 to TRBJ2-5; 8 nucleotides match TRBD1. This CDR3 region has 13 residues. Germline trimming cut 4 bases from V and 5 bases from J; bases unmatched to any gene: 3. Germline values: CDR1 MGHDK, CDR2 SYGVNS. CDR3 region: CASSGRTGETQYF. DNA for the CDR3: TGTGCCAGCAGTGGTAGGACAGGGGAGACCCAGTACTTC.

This chain joins TRBV27 and TRBJ1-2; D uncertain. V was cut by 6 bases and J by 7 bases, with 9 bases left in between. The CDR3 extends over 11 amino acids. Germline assignment: CDR1 MNHEY and CDR2 SMNVEV (reference sequence). In nucleotides, the CDR3 is TGTGCCAGCAGGAGTAATGGTGGCTACACCTTC. As protein: CASRSNGGYTF.

The chain is built from TRBV7-9 and TRBJ2-3, with a possible D match to TRBD1 (6 bases). V was trimmed by 4 bases and J by 8 bases, leaving 16 bases between them. The germline V gene encodes CDR1 SEHNR and CDR2 FQNEAQ (reference sequence). This CDR3 has 14 residues. CDR3: CASSWGQGPGTQYF. The CDR3 nucleotides are TGTGCCAGCAGCTGGGGGCAGGGTCCGGGTACGCAGTATTTT.

This clone was seen more than once but under ten times. This chain connects TRBV29-1 to TRBJ1-2; D is perhaps TRBD1 (6 bases). The V gene lost 1 base and the J gene lost 10 bases, with 10 bases spanning the gap. The CDR3 loop spans 11 amino acids. Germline V lookup: CDR1 SQVTM, CDR2 ANQGSEA. The CDR3 here is CSVEGHRDYTF. In DNA form, the CDR3 reads TGCAGCGTTGAAGGACACAGGGACTACACCTTC.

The chain recombines TRBV2 with TRBJ2-1, with D unclear. Germline V gives CDR1 SNHLY, CDR2 FYNNEI. The CDR3 has 14 amino acids. The ends were cut back, 0 bases at V and 6 bases at J, with 9 bases in the middle. The CDR3 spells CASSEALPGNEQFF. CDR3 DNA sequence: TGTGCCAGCAGTGAAGCGCTTCCGGGCAATGAGCAGTTCTTC.

This sequence joins TRBV6-1 and TRBJ2-3, with 9 bases aligning to TRBD1. Germline V gives CDR1 MNHNS, CDR2 SASEGT. With V trimmed by 3 bases and J by 2 bases, 9 bases remained unmatched. The CDR3 consists of 17 residues. The CDR3 sequence is CASSEFEGQGLTDTQYF. Here the CDR3 DNA reads TGTGCCAGCAGTGAGTTCGAGGGACAGGGCCTCACAGATACGCAGTATTTT.

V usage is TRBV5-6 and J usage is TRBJ2-7, with D possibly being TRBD1 (6 bases). The CDR3 has 15 residues. V lost 0 bases and J lost 2, with 12 bases in between. From germline, CDR1 is SGHDT and CDR2 YYEEEE. The CDR3 DNA reads TGTGCCAGCAGCTTGGCCTGGGGACAAGCCTACGAGCAGTACTTC. It encodes CASSLAWGQAYEQYF.

The rearrangement joins TRBV6-5 to TRBJ1-3; D is unresolved. CDR3 length equals 13 residues. V shed 7 bases and J shed 2 bases, with 9 bases lying between them. Germline CDR1 is MNHEY and CDR2 is SVGAGI. The CDR3 region is CASIGETGNTIYF. The CDR3 coding sequence is TGTGCCAGCATCGGAGAGACTGGAAACACCATATATTTT.

The V call is TRBV3-1 (or the pseudogene TRBV3-2), the J call TRBJ2-3; D is possibly TRBD1 (5 bases). Germline values: CDR1 LGHDT, CDR2 YNNKEL (reference sequence). The CDR3 is 14 residues long. The ends were cut back, 2 bases at V and 2 bases at J, with 8 bases in the middle. The CDR3 DNA follows: TGTGCCAGCAGCCAACAGGGTCACACAGATACGCAGTATTTT. It codes for CASSQQGHTDTQYF.

The chain uses TRBV18 and TRBJ1-4, with 10 bases lining up with TRBD1. This CDR3 comprises 19 residues. CDR1 and CDR2 (germline): KGHSH, LQKENI. Trimming removed 4 bases from V and 4 bases from J; junction bases left unmatched: 15. DNA for the CDR3: TGTGCCAGCTCACTCTTCGACGGACAGGGGGTGCGTGATAATGAAAAACTGTTTTTT. This sequence encodes CASSLFDGQGVRDNEKLFF. Drawing the rest from reference TRBV18 and TRBJ1-4, the complete variable domain is NAGVMQNPRHLVRRRGQEARLRCSPMKGHSHVYWYRQLPEEGLKFMVYLQKENIIDESGMPKERFSAEFPKEGPSILRIQQVVRGDSAAYFCASSLFDGQGVRDNEKLFFGSGTQLSVL.

The V gene is TRBV11-2, the J gene TRBJ1-1; no clear D gene. In germline, CDR1 is SGHAT, CDR2 FQNNGV. Trimming left V 0 bases short and J 4 bases short, with 9 bases between. This CDR3 comprises 14 residues. CDR3 sequence (DNA): TGTGCCAGCAGCTTAGACCCCCGAGGCACTGAAGCTTTCTTT. Amino acids: CASSLDPRGTEAFF.

This chain connects TRBV6-5 to TRBJ1-3; 7 positions agree with TRBD1. The CDR3 is 13 residues long. The V gene's germline CDR1 is MNHEY and CDR2 SVGAGI. J was trimmed by 2 bases and V by 11 bases; bases with no gene match: 6. CDR3 amino acids: CAVRQGPGNTIYF. The CDR3 DNA is TGTGCCGTAAGACAGGGCCCTGGAAACACCATATATTTT.

The rearrangement links TRBV2 to TRBJ1-3, with a tentative D call TRBD1 (5 bases). Per the germline V gene, CDR1 is SNHLY and CDR2 is FYNNEI. V was clipped by 7 bases and J by 7 bases, with 23 bases between them. This CDR3 has 16 residues. The chain's CDR3 is CASTSPGGSKGNTIYF. In DNA, the CDR3 is TGTGCCAGCACCTCTCCGGGGGGTTCTAAGGGTAACACCATATATTTT.

V is TRBV6-2 or TRBV6-3 and J is TRBJ2-2, with a weak D call TRBD2 (5 bases). The germline V and J ends were trimmed by 3 bases and 7 bases, with 12 bases remaining between them. CDR1 is MNHEY and CDR2 is SVGEGT in the germline V gene. The CDR3 is made up of 14 amino acids. CDR3 loop: CASSYRGPGGELFF. CDR3 sequence (DNA): TGTGCCAGCAGTTATAGAGGGCCGGGCGGGGAGCTGTTTTTT.

Note on this clone: Sequence at one end of the junction differs from germline and may be a read error. This sequence joins TRBV5-4 and TRBJ2-7; 10 positions agree with TRBD1. This CDR3 is built from 12 residues. From germline, CDR1 is SGHNT and CDR2 YYREEE (reference sequence). CDR3 region: CASSYTGTGDVF. As DNA, the CDR3 is TGTGCCAGCAGTTATACCGGGACAGGGGATGTGTTC.

The chain combines TRBV30 with TRBJ1-1; no clear D. The germline V gene encodes CDR1 GTSNPN and CDR2 SVGIG (reference sequence). The V end was cut by 2 bases, the J end by 5 bases, with 18 bases between. The CDR3 contains 15 residues. Written as DNA, the CDR3 is TGTGCCTGGAGTCCATTAGGTGGAGGAGTGACTGAAGCTTTCTTT. It translates to CAWSPLGGGVTEAFF.

The rearrangement joins TRBV5-1 to TRBJ2-3; TRBD1 might be the D (5 bases). V dropped 4 bases and J dropped 1 base, with 13 bases sitting between them. Germline V CDR1 and CDR2: SGHRS, YFSETQ. This CDR3 has 15 amino acids. CDR3 residues: CASSQSTTGTDTQYF. The CDR3 bases are TGCGCCAGCAGCCAAAGTACGACAGGCACAGATACGCAGTATTTT.

The V gene is TRBV18, the J gene TRBJ1-5; TRBD1 might be the D (5 bases). The CDR3 is 16 residues long. The germline V and J ends were trimmed by 4 bases and 0 bases, with 13 bases remaining between them. Germline values: CDR1 KGHSH, CDR2 LQKENI. DNA for the CDR3: TGTGCCAGCTCACAGGACAAGACCCATAGCAATCAGCCCCAGCATTTT. As protein: CASSQDKTHSNQPQHF.

J is TRBJ1-5 and V is TRBV7-2; weak D call: TRBD1 (5 bases). Trimming took 2 bases from V and 6 from J, leaving 8 bases between them. CDR3 size: 13 residues. In germline, CDR1 is SGHTA, CDR2 FQGNSA. For the CDR3, the DNA is TGTGCCAGCAGCTTATCGACAGCTCAGCCCCAGCATTTT. The encoded protein is CASSLSTAQPQHF. Drawing the rest from reference TRBV7-2 and TRBJ1-5, the complete variable domain is GAGVSQSPSNKVTEKGKDVELRCDPISGHTALYWYRQSLGQGLEFLIYFQGNSAPDKSGLPSDRFSAERTGGSVSTLTIQRTQQEDSAVYLCASSLSTAQPQHFGDGTRLSIL.

The genes are TRBV9 and TRBJ2-7; D is perhaps TRBD2 (5 bases). The CDR3 has 16 residues. Germline V gene sequence: CDR1 SGDLS, CDR2 YYNGEE. V lost 0 bases and J lost 2, with 15 bases in between. The CDR3 nucleotides read TGTGCCAGCAGCGTAGAGCCAGCGGCTTCGCCCTACGAGCAGTACTTC. This codes for CASSVEPAASPYEQYF.

V gene TRBV6-6 combines with J gene TRBJ1-2; 8 bases line up with TRBD1. Trimming removed 6 bases from V and 4 bases from J; junction bases left unmatched: 13. The CDR3 runs 16 residues. Looked up from germline, CDR1 is MNHNY and CDR2 is SVGAGI (reference sequence). DNA for the CDR3: TGTGCCAGCAGAGAATACGAAGGACAGGGACTCTATGGCTACACCTTC. Its protein product is CASREYEGQGLYGYTF.